Included here is one TCR beta chain sequence, with context. The antigen is undetermined. This specimen belongs to a study of T cell responses to AZD1222 COVID-19 vaccine. Study conclusions and caveats: It was only after the peak T cell response that any repertoires were sampled. Only 5 or 6 people who got AZD1222 tested seropositive at baseline. Clonal diversity was possibly underestimated, and white British individuals and females predominated among donors.

TCRdb keeps only in-frame clones here, not all; method: immunoSEQ multiplex PCR. The profile shows around 130,000 clones, 75% to 95% of them singletons. The CDR3 length is 12 residues. Germline CDR1 KGHDR, CDR2 SFDVKD. Trimming shortened V by 7 bases and J by 11 bases, and 16 bases separated the two germline ends. The source of this sequence is an adult who received the MenACWY meningococcal vaccine as a control. The chain has TRBV24-1 and TRBJ1-1; D might be TRBD1 (5 bases). This specimen was peripheral blood, taken 28 days after the second dose of the MenACWY control vaccine. CDR3 coding DNA: TGTGCCACCAGAGACGACGGGACTGGGGCTTTCTTT. This gives the protein CATRDDGTGAFF.